This T cell receptor (beta chain) was documented in a study of T cell clonality in common variable immunodeficiency. Findings of the study overall: In common variable immunodeficiency, TCR beta chains reportedly carried fewer deletions and N-nucleotide insertions. CVID subjects had higher TCRbeta clonality than healthy controls, most marked in about a third. CVID subjects shared fewer TCRbeta clones than healthy controls did. T cell subpopulation sequencing would be needed to explain CVID clonality.

CDR3 length: 15 residues. Per germline, CDR1 DFQATT and CDR2 SNEGSKA (reference sequence). The V end lost 5 bases, the J end lost 7 bases, and 21 bases lay between the germline ends. This clone was recorded at least ten times. Its cognate antigen is unknown. With the read ending 3 residues before the CDR3 end, the germline J gene is used to fill in that end. Sequencing used immunoSEQ multiplex PCR; TCRdb keeps in-frame clones, though not all of them. The profile covers some 38,000 clones, none occurring a single time. This sequence joins TRBV20-1 and TRBJ1-5; TRBD1 is a possible D gene (6 bases). This receptor was obtained from a person aged 18 to 75 in good health. Material: peripheral blood mononuclear cells. CDR3 in amino acids: CSAARDTAGGQPQHF. CDR3 bases read: TGCAGTGCTGCACGGGACACGGCGGGGGGGCAGCCC.